The 8 T cell receptor beta chains below were found in one sample sequenced in a study of cytomegalovirus exposure and HLA in healthy donors. The PCR had 60 Vbeta and 13 Jbeta primers. Assay: immunoSEQ multiplex PCR; the TCRdb copy retains only in-frame clones and omits some. The sample carries about 120,000 clones, approximately 80% recorded once. Source material: PBMCs. These receptors originate from a man aged 35 to 55 in good health and CMV-seropositive.

This chain links TRBV7-2 with TRBJ2-5; 8 bases align to TRBD2. Germline V CDR1 and CDR2: SGHTA, FQGNSA. The CDR3 loop spans 12 amino acids. J lost 7 bases, V lost 4 bases, and 2 bases had no gene match. CDR3 DNA sequence: TGTGCCAGCAGCTCGGGAGGGGGGACCCAGTACTTC. Translating it yields CASSSGGGTQYF.

Remarks on this clone: Compared with germline, one end of the junction differs, possibly owing to a read error. The CDR3 DNA sequence: TGTGCCAGCAGTTCCGACAGCCCCTACGAGCTGTACTTC. Translation: CASSSDSPYELYF. The chain joins TRBV6-6 to TRBJ2-7, with D tentatively TRBD1 (5 bases). Per the germline V gene, CDR1 is MNHNY and CDR2 is SVGAGI (reference sequence). This CDR3 is 13 amino acids long.

The J gene is TRBJ1-5, the V gene TRBV7-6; 12 positions agree with TRBD1. CDR1 is SGHVS and CDR2 is FNYEAQ in the germline V gene. J lost 2 bases, V lost 3 bases, and 5 bases had no gene match. This CDR3 has 17 amino acids. Written as DNA, the CDR3 is TGTGCCAGCAGCTTGGGGACAGGGGGCTATGGCAATCAGCCCCAGCATTTT. It yields the protein CASSLGTGGYGNQPQHF.

V is TRBV2 and J is TRBJ2-2, with TRBD2 as a possible D gene (6 bases). Trimming pared 8 bases from V and 0 bases from J, leaving 16 bases between. The CDR3 runs to 16 residues. Germline V CDR1 and CDR2: SNHLY, FYNNEI. The CDR3: CASGGTVVPNTGELFF. As DNA, the CDR3 is TGTGCCAGCGGAGGGACGGTAGTACCGAACACCGGGGAGCTGTTTTTT.

The V and J genes are TRBV25-1 and TRBJ2-3; a weak D match, TRBD1 (5 bases). V lost 8 bases and J 1 base, leaving 16 bases between the germline ends. The CDR3 is made up of 15 amino acids. Germline-derived CDR1 and CDR2 are MGHDK and SYGVNS. CDR3 sequence: CASGTSRDRTDTQYF. In DNA form, the CDR3 reads TGTGCCAGCGGTACGTCCAGGGATCGCACAGATACGCAGTATTTT.

The chain links TRBV2 to TRBJ2-3; 7 nucleotides line up with TRBD1. The CDR3 spans 14 residues. V lost 6 bases to trimming and J lost 4 bases; unmatched junction nucleotides: 7. Germline CDR1 reads SNHLY; CDR2 reads FYNNEI. The CDR3 region is CASRGRTGSDTQYF. The CDR3 coding sequence is TGTGCCAGCAGGGGAAGGACAGGTTCAGATACGCAGTATTTT. The entire variable domain, with the rest obtained from reference TRBV2 and TRBJ2-3, is as follows: EPEVTQTPSHQVTQMGQEVILRCVPISNHLYFYWYRQILGQKVEFLVSFYNNEISEKSEIFDDQFSVERPDGSNFTLKIRSTKLEDSAMYFCASRGRTGSDTQYFGPGTRLTVL.

The chain has TRBV27 and TRBJ1-2, with TRBD1 matching 9 bases. Losses at the gene ends were 5 bases for V and 6 bases for J; bases not matched to a gene: 7. This CDR3 has 14 amino acids. From germline, CDR1 is MNHEY and CDR2 SMNVEV (reference sequence). CDR3 amino acids: CASSPQQGAHGYTF. Written as DNA, the CDR3 is TGTGCCAGCAGTCCCCAACAGGGGGCACATGGCTACACCTTC.

The CDR3 sequence: CASSRTSAEQYF. The CDR3 DNA sequence: TGTGCCAGCAGCAGGACTAGCGCCGAGCAGTACTTC. J is TRBJ2-7 and V is TRBV7-8; 9 positions match TRBD2. CDR3 size: 12 residues. V was clipped by 5 bases and J by 6 bases; unmatched bases: 2. Germline CDR1 SGHVS, CDR2 FQNEAQ. The entire variable domain, with the rest obtained from reference TRBV7-8 and TRBJ2-7, is as follows: GAGVSQSPRYKVAKRGQDVALRCDPISGHVSLFWYQQALGQGPEFLTYFQNEAQLDKSGLPSDRFFAERPEGSVSTLKIQRTQQEDSAVYLCASSRTSAEQYFGPGTRLTVT.